This is a list of T cell receptor beta chains from one sample in a study of vaccination and CD4 T cells after COVID-19. No antigen has been identified for these receptors. Each CDR3 protein gets one entry after TCRdb re-called the PCR reads with MiXCR. The sample has about 9,700 distinct CDR3 sequences, more than 60% seen once. Input material: CD4+ T cells from blood, cultured in vitro. These receptors were collected from a human donor who had recovered from COVID-19. Both conserved end residues are part of each CDR3. Fields, in order: D gene, J gene, V gene, clone size, CDR3 protein, CDR3 DNA. D genes are given only for firm matches. Rows give clone size only sometimes, using once, few, many, or a class for an expanded clone.

>.|TRBJ1-1|TRBV9|.
CASSAGSAEAFF
TGTGCCAGCAGCGCGGGGTCGGCTGAAGCTTTCTTT
>.|TRBJ2-5|TRBV20-1|.
CSARSGDGQETQYF
TGCAGTGCTAGGTCGGGGGACGGCCAAGAGACCCAGTACTTC
>.|TRBJ1-3|TRBV6-5|.
CASSYRTPRETGNTIYF
TGTGCCAGCAGTTACCGGACCCCAAGGGAGACTGGAAACACCATATATTTT
>.|TRBJ1-5|TRBV7-2|.
CASSRSSQPQHF
TGTGCCAGCAGCCGATCCAGTCAGCCCCAGCATTTT
>.|TRBJ2-7|TRBV5-4|.
CASSLGQRYEQYF
TGTGCCAGCAGCTTGGGGCAGAGATACGAGCAGTACTTC
>TRBD1|TRBJ1-4|TRBV7-9|once
CASRRAGQGGEKLFF
TGTGCCAGCAGACGCGCGGGACAGGGTGGAGAAAAACTGTTTTTT
>.|TRBJ2-3|TRBV7-2|.
CASSIRGTLTDTQYF
TGTGCCAGCAGCATCCGGGGGACCCTGACAGATACGCAGTATTTT
>TRBD1|TRBJ1-5|TRBV5-1|.
CASSPGPGTGLNQPQHF
TGCGCCAGCAGCCCTGGACCCGGGACAGGGCTCAATCAGCCCCAGCATTTT
>.|TRBJ1-1|TRBV5-1|.
CASSSHREAFF
TGCGCCAGCAGCTCTCACAGGGAAGCTTTCTTT
>TRBD1|TRBJ1-1|TRBV27|.
CASRRGQVMNTEAFF
TGTGCCAGCAGACGTGGACAGGTAATGAACACTGAAGCTTTCTTT
>TRBD1|TRBJ1-5|TRBV6-5|few
CASSSGTANQPQHF
TGTGCCAGCAGTTCCGGGACAGCTAATCAGCCCCAGCATTTT